Following are 18 T cell receptor beta chains from one sample sequenced in a study of early T cells in non-severe SARS-CoV-2 infection (dated by TCRdb to about 2021). Preparation of the library involved 5' RACE. TCRdb shows the sequencer as NextSeq 500. The public reads were quality trimmed at Q25 with fastp and then assembled into clones with MiXCR by TCRdb, keeping productive beta chains. Rows are combined by CDR3 protein, so each entry shows the most common genes and DNA. Within this sample are roughly 63,000 distinct CDR3 sequences, with about 12% of them counted one time only. The ten largest clones add up to approximately 1.1% of the sample. Sample: whole blood, taken at baseline. These receptor sequences come from an adult who was a healthcare worker with PCR-confirmed SARS-CoV-2 infection or an uninfected control (not recorded which). The donor label of this sample is uncertain.

This clonotype was detected only a few times. CDR3 sequence (DNA): TGTGCCAGCAGTTATCGAGGGGGCCATGAGCAGTTCTTC. It codes for CASSYRGGHEQFF. The chain carries TRBV6-2 or TRBV6-3 and TRBJ2-1, with 7 positions matching TRBD1. The V gene end was trimmed by 3 bases and the J gene end by 8 bases; junction bases not matched to a gene: 4. Germline CDR1 and CDR2: MNHEY and SVGEGT. The CDR3 consists of 13 residues.

This clonotype was recorded many times. The J gene is TRBJ2-3, the V gene TRBV6-6; TRBD2 is a possible D gene (5 bases). Germline loops: CDR1 MNHNY, CDR2 SVGAGI (reference sequence). V was trimmed by 2 bases and J by 2 bases, leaving 11 bases between them. This CDR3 spans 15 amino acids. This chain's CDR3 is CASSYRGSLTDTQYF. The CDR3 nucleotides are TGTGCCAGCAGTTACCGGGGTAGCCTCACAGATACGCAGTATTTT.

V is TRBV7-2 and J is TRBJ2-2, with 10 bases matching TRBD1. Losses at the gene ends were 5 bases for V and 5 bases for J; bases not matched to a gene: 8. The germline CDR1 and CDR2 sequences are SGHTA and FQGNSA. The CDR3 has 16 amino acids. The CDR3 here is CASSRGTGARTGELFF. Written as DNA, the CDR3 is TGTGCCAGCAGCCGTGGGACAGGGGCAAGGACCGGGGAGCTGTTTTTT.

This clonotype was detected ten times or more. The CDR3 sequence is CASSPTTAQPQHF. The CDR3 bases are TGTGCCAGCTCACCGACGACGGCACAGCCCCAGCATTTT. The chain recombines TRBV18 with TRBJ1-5; no clear D gene. V lost 3 bases and J lost 7, with 10 bases in between. The CDR3 runs 13 residues. Germline CDR1 KGHSH, CDR2 LQKENI.

J is TRBJ1-4 and V is TRBV6-1; D not resolved. CDR1 is MNHNS and CDR2 is SASEGT in the germline V gene. The CDR3 extends over 15 amino acids. V lost 2 bases and J 8 bases, leaving 15 bases between the germline ends. The CDR3 region is CASSEIRTAGEKLFF. The CDR3 region has the DNA TGTGCCAGCAGTGAAATTCGAACTGCCGGCGAAAAACTGTTTTTT.

This clonotype was counted between two and nine times. The J gene is TRBJ1-2, the V gene TRBV13; 9 positions agree with TRBD1. Germline-derived CDR1 and CDR2 are PRHDT and FYEKMQ (reference sequence). This CDR3 has 15 residues. The V gene end was trimmed by 6 bases and the J gene end by 2 bases; junction bases not matched to a gene: 7. CDR3 amino acids: CASSRTGGENYGYTF. CDR3 bases: TGTGCCAGCAGTCGTACAGGGGGCGAAAACTATGGCTACACCTTC.

This clonotype was seen repeatedly, ten times or more. This chain uses TRBV9 with TRBJ1-4; D gene ambiguous. There are 14 residues in the CDR3. CDR1 and CDR2 from the germline V gene are SGDLS and YYNGEE. Trimming removed 0 bases from V and 0 bases from J, with 3 bases in between. The CDR3: CASSVDATNEKLFF. For the CDR3, the DNA is TGTGCCAGCAGCGTAGATGCAACTAATGAAAAACTGTTTTTT.

This clonotype showed up many times. The chain employs TRBV30 and TRBJ2-1; D is perhaps TRBD2 (6 bases). Trimming cost V 5 bases and J 3 bases, with 20 bases left between them. CDR1 GTSNPN and CDR2 SVGIG come from the germline V gene (reference sequence). The CDR3 loop spans 16 amino acids. The CDR3 DNA follows: TGTGCCTGGGAGCTCAAACCAACGGGGGTCTACAATGAGCAGTTCTTC. Its protein product is CAWELKPTGVYNEQFF. The full variable domain, its missing parts supplied by reference TRBV30 and TRBJ2-1, is SQTIHQWPATLVQPVGSPLSLECTVEGTSNPNLYWYRQAAGRGLQLLFYSVGIGQISSEVPQNLSASRPQDRQFILSSKKLLLSDSGFYLCAWELKPTGVYNEQFFGPGTRLTVL.

The chain employs TRBV7-2 and TRBJ1-5; no clear D. CDR3 length equals 14 residues. The germline V and J ends were trimmed by 1 base and 9 bases, with 13 bases remaining between them. Germline CDR1 and CDR2: SGHTA and FQGNSA. CDR3 nucleotides: TGTGCCAGCAGCTTAGGAGGATCCTCCTGGCCCCAGCATTTT. Its protein is CASSLGGSSWPQHF.

The chain links TRBV7-2 to TRBJ2-5; no clear D. Trimming took 5 bases from V and 3 from J, leaving 16 bases between them. Germline assignment: CDR1 SGHTA and CDR2 FQGNSA. This CDR3 has 15 amino acids. In nucleotides, the CDR3 is TGTGCCAGCAGCGAAAGGTGGCCCGAAGAAGAGACCCAGTACTTC. It codes for CASSERWPEEETQYF.

This chain joins TRBV5-1 and TRBJ1-4; 7 nucleotides line up with TRBD1. V was pared by 0 bases and J by 8 bases, with 10 bases of the junction left unmatched. This CDR3 has 16 amino acids. CDR1 is SGHRS and CDR2 is YFSETQ in the germline V gene. CDR3 nucleotides: TGCGCCAGCAGCTTGGCTGGTAAAGGGGGCAACGAAAAACTGTTTTTT. Translation: CASSLAGKGGNEKLFF.

About this clonotype itself: A read error is possible here, since a much larger clone lies one base away. The chain recombines TRBV5-4 with TRBJ2-1; no firm D call. The CDR3 is 14 residues long. CDR1 is SGHNT and CDR2 is YYREEE in the germline V gene (reference sequence). CDR3 DNA sequence: TGTACCAGCAGCTTGGGTACAGTGCTCAATGAGCAGTTCTTC. Translating gives CTSSLGTVLNEQFF.

V is TRBV7-3 and J is TRBJ1-2, with TRBD1 as a possible D gene (5 bases). Germline CDR1 and CDR2: SGHTA and FQGTGA. There are 15 residues in the CDR3. The V end was cut by 4 bases, the J end by 3 bases, with 15 bases between. CDR3 sequence reads: CASSSQGVGDYGYTF. CDR3 DNA: TGTGCCAGCAGCTCCCAAGGCGTAGGGGACTATGGCTACACCTTC. The variable domain in full, with the rest retrieved from reference TRBV7-3 and TRBJ1-2, is GAGVSQTPSNKVTEKGKYVELRCDPISGHTALYWYRQSLGQGPEFLIYFQGTGAADDSGLPNDRFFAVRPEGSVSTLKIQRTERGDSAVYLCASSSQGVGDYGYTFGSGTRLTVV.

This clonotype occurred a few times. The chain links TRBV5-1 to TRBJ2-2; TRBD2 is a possible D gene (5 bases). V lost 0 bases and J lost 6, with 15 bases in between. The CDR3 is made up of 16 amino acids. CDR1 and CDR2 from the germline V gene are SGHRS and YFSETQ. CDR3 coding DNA: TGCGCCAGCAGCTTGGATTCGTATGGGGAGTCCGGGGAGCTGTTTTTT. Amino acid sequence: CASSLDSYGESGELFF.

The chain carries TRBV6-1 and TRBJ2-5, with D hard to call. The length of the CDR3 is 13 residues. Germline CDR1 MNHNS, CDR2 SASEGT. V was pared by 1 base and J by 2 bases, with 5 bases between. DNA of the CDR3: TGTGCCAGCAGTGAAGACAGACAAGAGACCCAGTACTTC. Translation gives CASSEDRQETQYF.

The table lists this clonotype with a few counts. The rearrangement joins TRBV29-1 to TRBJ2-1; 8 bases are shared with TRBD2. The CDR3 consists of 13 residues. Trimming at V came to 6 bases and at J to 8 bases, leaving 9 bases not matched to a gene. Germline CDR1 reads SQVTM; CDR2 reads ANQGSEA. CDR3 sequence (DNA): TGCAGCGTAAGGGGGACTAGGATGGATGAGCAGTTCTTC. Translated: CSVRGTRMDEQFF.

At least ten counts were recorded for this clonotype. The chain employs TRBV6-1 and TRBJ2-1; tentatively, D is TRBD1 (5 bases). The CDR3 extends over 14 amino acids. In germline, CDR1 is MNHNS, CDR2 SASEGT. V lost 7 bases and J 8 bases, leaving 18 bases between the germline ends. The CDR3 region is CASKGYLEIDEQFF. For the CDR3, the DNA is TGTGCCAGCAAGGGGTACTTAGAAATTGATGAGCAGTTCTTC.

The J gene is TRBJ1-1, the V gene TRBV3-1, with D perhaps TRBD1 (5 bases). This CDR3 spans 12 amino acids. CDR1 and CDR2 from the germline V gene are LGHDT and YNNKEL (reference sequence). The V gene lost 0 bases and the J gene lost 12 bases, with 11 bases spanning the gap. CDR3 coding DNA: TGTGCCAGCAGCCAAGATTGGGGGGAGTCTTTCTTT. This sequence encodes CASSQDWGESFF.